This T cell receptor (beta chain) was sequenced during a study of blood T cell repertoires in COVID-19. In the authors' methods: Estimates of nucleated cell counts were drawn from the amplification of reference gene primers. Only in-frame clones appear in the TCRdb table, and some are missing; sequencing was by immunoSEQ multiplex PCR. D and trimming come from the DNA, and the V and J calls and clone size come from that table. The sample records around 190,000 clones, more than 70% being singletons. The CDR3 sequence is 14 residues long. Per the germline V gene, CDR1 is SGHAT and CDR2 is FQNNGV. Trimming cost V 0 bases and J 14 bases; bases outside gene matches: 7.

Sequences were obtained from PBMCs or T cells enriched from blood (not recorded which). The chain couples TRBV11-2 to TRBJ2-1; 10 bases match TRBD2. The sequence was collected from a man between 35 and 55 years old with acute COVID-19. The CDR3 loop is CASSLEPSGRSEFF. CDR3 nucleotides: TGTGCCAGCAGCTTAGAACCTAGCGGGAGATCGGAGTTCTTC. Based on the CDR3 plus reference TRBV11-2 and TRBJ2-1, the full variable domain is EAGVAQSPRYKIIEKRQSVAFWCNPISGHATLYWYQQILGQGPKLLIQFQNNGVVDDSQLPKDRFSAERLKGVDSTLKIQPAKLEDSAVYLCASSLEPSGRSEFFGPGTRLTVL.